This TCR beta chain was profiled in a study of blood T cell repertoires in COVID-19. Germline CDR1 is SGHTA and CDR2 is FQGNSA. The CDR3 contains 17 residues. Trimming took 4 bases from V and 0 from J; bases not matched to a gene: 6. Clones were read by immunoSEQ multiplex PCR, and TCRdb kept only the in-frame ones, dropping some. The data hold tens of thousands of clones, with around 88% observed a single time. The TCR sequence derives from a man between 65 and 85 years old with acute or convalescent COVID-19. V usage is TRBV7-2 and J usage is TRBJ2-1; 10 positions agree with TRBD2. The sequenced sample was peripheral blood. Here the CDR3 DNA reads TGTGCCAGCAGCTCTCGGACTAGCGGCGGCTCCTACAATGAGCAGTTCTTC. Translating it yields CASSSRTSGGSYNEQFF.